This T cell receptor beta chain emerged from a study of blood T cell repertoires in COVID-19. The wider study: The origin of the acute and convalescent COVID-19 samples was the United States, Italy and Spain.

Seattle researchers signed up patients amid active infection and tracked them longitudinally. Trimming took 3 bases from V and 8 from J, leaving 14 bases between them. The germline V gene has CDR1 MNHEY and CDR2 SMNVEV (reference sequence). This CDR3 spans 14 amino acids. This clone showed up just a few times. Sequencing used immunoSEQ multiplex PCR; TCRdb keeps in-frame clones, though not all of them. The sample consists of 200,000 to 250,000 clones, 80% to 95% of them appearing once. Sequencing was done on a sample of peripheral blood. The J gene is TRBJ2-1, the V gene TRBV27; no clear D. The sequence was obtained from a man aged 55 to 69 with COVID-19, enrolled during active disease. The CDR3 DNA sequence: TGTGCCAGCAGTTTTGGCGGTCGTTCGGATGAGCAGTTCTTC. Translated, it gives CASSFGGRSDEQFF.